This T cell receptor (beta chain) is drawn from a study of shared clonotypes between healthy human individuals. Selected positively for CCR7 and CD45RO-negative, naive CD8 cells excluded terminally differentiated effector memory CD45RA+ cells. This table comes from immunoSEQ multiplex PCR, and its TCRdb copy is limited to in-frame clones, with some not included. Among about 1.9 million clones listed, 93% were seen once. This CDR3 spans 15 amino acids. The germline V gene has CDR1 SEHNR and CDR2 FQNEAQ (reference sequence). The V end lost 4 bases, the J end lost 0 bases, and 13 bases lay between the germline ends.

This TCR was sampled from a man aged 18-30 years in good health. Some clones in this sample may be carry-over from other donors' samples. The chain carries TRBV7-9 and TRBJ2-7; maybe TRBD1 (5 bases). Sequenced: naive CD8+ T cells from PBMCs. The CDR3 loop reads CASSSTVKSSYEQYF. In nucleotides, the CDR3 is TGTGCCAGCAGCTCGACAGTCAAGAGCTCCTACGAGCAGTACTTC.